The present entry profiles one T cell receptor (beta chain) with its context. No cognate antigen has been identified for it. Base qualities were left out, and no much larger clone turns up one base away. The CDR3 covers 9 residues, taking in both the cysteine and the phenylalanine. The kept DNA is CDR3 alone, 27 bases in frame from the first base. The cohort comprised under 700 healthy bone marrow donors. All cohort members were sampled while nominally healthy, although unrecorded immune exposures were likely present. The donor tested CMV seropositive and was one of the 289 seropositive cohort members. Each donor provided a peripheral blood sample, and peripheral blood mononuclear cells were used for TCR beta sequencing. Genomic DNA extraction from the blood cell samples was performed with the Qiagen DNeasy Blood Extraction Kit. The library was obtained by the immunoSEQ multiplex PCR assay. A mixture of 60 forward primers for TCR Vbeta segments and 13 reverse primers for TCR Jbeta segments was used in the multiplex PCR. Amplification of the CDR3 region of rearranged TCR beta genes was performed with a multiplex PCR assay on genomic DNA. On the Illumina HiSeq System, the amplified TCR beta libraries were sequenced as 87-base-pair reads. The paper's data handling went like this. In a later analysis, roughly 80 million unique TCR beta chains were counted across the approximately 640 repertoires, and around 10 million of these chains were shared by at least two donors. Raw reads were error-corrected and collapsed into unique sequences with a nearest-neighbor algorithm that merged closely related sequences to remove PCR and sequencing errors. V, D and J gene segments were assigned by aligning CDR3 sequences to IMGT reference sequences. For a sequence to be retained, at least a six-nucleotide match to both a V gene segment and a J gene segment was required. A rearrangement was called productive if the CDR3 had no stop codons and remained in frame with V and J, and every other rearrangement was called non-productive. CDR3 was defined according to IMGT convention as the region running from the second conserved V-encoded cysteine to the conserved J-encoded phenylalanine. The earlier analysis of 500 to 750 of the donors excluded any sequence lacking an unambiguous match to a single V gene segment. An earlier analysis of about 590 of the donors classified V segments as functional when productive rearrangements were above 56.7% and as segregating when the standard deviation between donors was above 5%. A statistical classification framework was developed to diagnose cytomegalovirus status using the catalog of TCR beta chain sequences. V and J gene assignment, in a later analysis, came from comparing TCR nucleotide sequences with IMGT/GENE-DB human TR gene sequences. The TCRdist pipeline was used in a later analysis to assign CDR3 sequences and most-parsimonious VDJ recombination scenarios. In a later analysis, every TCR beta chain was defined by the combination of its CDR3 amino acid sequence and its V-gene family, and reads without a unique V-gene family were dropped. In a later analysis, some 600 highly shared, low-generation-probability nucleotide sequences were removed to address suspected cross-contamination and a sequencing artifact. In a later analysis, a clonal expansion index was calculated for each public chain from normalized within-repertoire ranks of inferred template counts. In a later analysis, generation probabilities were computed with a VDJ recombination model fitted to out-of-frame rearrangements, and the resulting probabilities were checked against IGoR. In a later analysis, TCR-TCR, TCR-HLA and TCR-CMV co-occurrence was scored with hypergeometric tests, and a repertoire-size bias correction was applied to TCR pairs. To estimate false discovery rates, a later analysis permuted the HLA or CMV assignments 20 times. In a later analysis, co-occurring TCRs were grouped using DBSCAN, with TCRdist sequence similarity added in when clustering inside HLA-allele-positive subsets. Repertoires with fewer than 30,000 or more than 120,000 public chains, plus five repertoires with anomalous nucleotide sharing, were excluded from co-occurrence clustering. Not all clones reach the TCRdb copy of this immuneACCESS table, which keeps in-frame sequences only. Checked studies attribute under half of the gap to unresolved V genes and leave the rest unexplained. The V and J calls and clone size were taken over from that table, and D and trimming were inferred from the DNA. For this sample there are around 150,000 clones; around 68% appear just once. Of the sample, 2.5% to 3.5% is held by the ten largest clones.

The sample comes from a study of cytomegalovirus exposure and HLA in healthy donors (TCRdb year 2017). About the study as a whole: In an earlier analysis of 587 of the donors, 276 Gb of sequence data and 90 million to 120 million unique TCR beta sequences from about 190 million T cells were reported. About five DR-DQ haplotypes were treated as single units for association and clustering because of strong linkage in the cohort. Rather than using new phenotypic data, the later analysis identified candidate immune exposures from TCR beta sequences and from how often those sequences occurred across donors. A later genetic analysis used genome-wide SNP genotypes for about 55% of the 666 donors, treating that subset as a discovery cohort. HLA typing covered class I and class II loci at four-digit resolution. Across 398 genotyped donors of the cohort, an average of 235,054 unique TCR beta nucleotide sequences per donor were sequenced, and approximately 17% of those sequences were non-productive. To predict cytomegalovirus infection status, the study brought together high-throughput TCR immunosequencing, statistical association of individual TCRs with disease status, and machine learning. Donor age, sex, ethnicity and CMV serostatus were collected together with the repertoire data. Besides the first cohort of roughly 640 subjects, a separate validation cohort made up of 120 different subjects was used. The study profiled the T cell repertoires of fewer than 850 subjects by immunosequencing and related them to cytomegalovirus serostatus. In an earlier analysis of 550 to 700 of the donors, high-throughput TCR beta sequencing was used to judge whether each TCR beta V gene segment behaved as functional or pseudogenic. All discovery cohort repertoires had been generated on a single sequencing platform. The number of typed donors differed by locus: roughly 620-640 for A, B, C, DRB1 and DQB1; approximately 530 for DQA1; approximately 610 for DPA1; and some 450 for DPB1. The study aimed to test whether signatures of past pathogen exposure could be identified by cataloging public T cell receptors. Roughly 300 gigabases of sequencing data and approximately 80 million unique TCR sequences were included in an early release covering about 700 HLA-typed donors. Of the 300 to 400 genotyped donors, 65% to 90% fell in the genetic ancestry cluster associated with self-reported Caucasian donors. A later analysis re-analyzed previously published TCR beta repertoires from roughly 690 donors and added high-resolution HLA genotyping to study TCR occurrence patterns. Results the study describes overall, beyond this receptor: Several of the top co-occurrence clusters appeared to be linked to parvovirus B19, influenza, CMV and Epstein-Barr virus, according to a later analysis. Because HLA typing was missing for some donors at each locus, association tests included only the typed subset. Presence/absence analyses assumed roughly uniform sequencing depth across donors, an assumption that may not hold. A group of highly shared sequence variants was considered likely to be a technical artifact of the sequencing pipeline. For the cohort, immune exposure information was limited to CMV serostatus. According to a later analysis, TCR association rates differed among HLA loci, with DRB1 alleles showing the most associated TCRs and HLA-C alleles showing the fewest. The authors suggested that the approach could potentially be extended to other disease states and immunological phenotypes. Compared with the roughly 710-donor mean, donors in an Asian-associated ancestry cluster had fewer N-insertions in productive TCRs, according to a later genetic analysis. In the study, some 180 TCR beta chains were listed as associated with cytomegalovirus. This cohort had only TCR beta chains sequenced, and the lack of alpha or paired-chain data limited which features could be detected. A few of the identified cytomegalovirus-associated TCR beta chains were confirmed in vitro to be specific for cytomegalovirus antigens. Strong co-occurrence of HLA alleles, especially DR and DQ, made assigning TCR associations to individual alleles difficult. Correlated functional status among segregating V segments might reflect linkage disequilibrium, but an unknown experimental factor could not be ruled out. While some public TCRs were present in many individuals, most TCR sequences turned up only very rarely across donors. The 87-base-pair reads could not distinguish some IMGT-functional V segments, including TRBV6-2 and TRBV6-3, so those segments were excluded. At a false discovery rate of 0.05, a later analysis linked under 20,000 TCR beta sequences to specific HLA alleles. In a later analysis, most CMV-associated TCR beta chains were found to appear HLA-restricted, with HLA associations seemingly driven largely by CMV exposure. In an earlier analysis of several hundred of the donors, most TCR beta V segments were observed in productive rearrangements about 90% or about 30% of the time, broadly matching IMGT annotations. A later analysis found that HLA-associated TCR beta chains were more clonally expanded and had lower generation probabilities than equally common non-associated chains. A further reported finding was that TCR beta sequences accurately predicted the HLA-A and HLA-B alleles for most subjects in the first cohort. An association between a missense DCLRE1C variant and V-gene and J-gene trimming of TCR beta chains was found in a later genetic analysis and replicated in an independent cohort. Cytomegalovirus status was reported to be diagnosed by the classifier with high specificity and sensitivity in both the original and validation cohorts. Because counts were too low, about 18 rarely observed V segments, including chromosome 9 orphons, were excluded from the earlier analysis of about 500 of the donors.

The rearranged chain carries TRBV3-2 and TRBJ2-7; the table's D gene call, TRBD2, was not cross checked with the DNA. TRBV3-2 is given as a pseudogene. This sequence was found in a woman aged 40-49 years in good health and CMV-seropositive. The sequenced material came from PBMCs. The CDR3 reads as follows: CASSPSPDF. The bases read TGTGCCAGCAGCCCTTCCCCCGACTTC.